Sequencing of this T cell receptor beta chain was carried out in a study of CD8+ T cells in alopecia areata. Treatment defined: oral pan-JAK inhibitor, 5-10 mg twice daily. The sequencing template was cDNA reverse transcribed from extracted RNA. Repertoires were generated with immunoSEQ multiplex PCR, while TCRdb's copy carries only in-frame clones and drops some. Of some 240,000 clones in the sample, more than 45% were seen once. In the case of this clone: Its antigen is unidentified.

Findings and limits, study-wide: There was only one nonresponder, so it was unclear how baseline CD8+ expansion relates to response. Greater clonality was observed in lesional scalp samples, especially alopecia totalis/universalis, versus normal scalp.

The germline V gene encodes CDR1 SGHTA and CDR2 FQGNSA. V lost 1 base to trimming and J lost 2 bases, with 11 bases between them. This CDR3 comprises 15 residues. This sequence originates from a human donor with alopecia areata. This chain links TRBV7-2 with TRBJ2-5; weak D call: TRBD1 (6 bases). This specimen consisted of CD4+ T cells sorted from blood, obtained at week 4, from a patient treated with tofacitinib. The CDR3 nucleotides are TGTGCCAGCAGCTTAGGGGCACAGGGACAAGAGACCCAGTACTTC. It encodes CASSLGAQGQETQYF.